The 27 T cell receptor beta chains below all came from one sample that was sequenced in a study of Graves' ophthalmopathy and Graves' hyperthyroidism. Scientists amplified the TCR beta CDR3 regions from RNA transcripts. A first-round RT-PCR used HTBI primers, followed by a second-round multiplex PCR. One entry per CDR3 protein, called by TCRdb with MiXCR from the multiplex PCR reads. The sample carries more than 1,000,000 distinct CDR3 sequences, about two fifths recorded once. The source material was peripheral blood or thyroid tissue (not recorded which). The receptors come from an adult man with Graves' hyperthyroidism.

The gene calls are TRBV29-1 and TRBJ1-1; D is possibly TRBD1 (5 bases). This CDR3 has 14 amino acids. Germline CDR1 and CDR2: SQVTM and ANQGSEA. Trimming removed 2 bases at V and 4 bases at J, with 14 bases between. The DNA of the CDR3 is TGCAGCGTTGAAATTAGCGGGAGGGGCACTGAAGCTTTCTTT. Translating gives CSVEISGRGTEAFF. Supplemented by reference TRBV29-1 and TRBJ1-1, the full variable domain reads SAVISQKPSRDICQRGTSLTIQCQVDSQVTMMFWYRQQPGQSLTLIATANQGSEATYESGFVIDKFPISRPNLTFSTLTVSNMSPEDSSIYLCSVEISGRGTEAFFGQGTRLTVV.

The genes are TRBV29-1 and TRBJ2-7, with D tentatively TRBD2 (7 bases). TRBJ2-1 matches the DNA end more closely, so the J call is doubtful. CDR3 length equals 13 residues. In germline, CDR1 is SQVTM, CDR2 ANQGSEA. The CDR3 loop reads CSVRGGGLNEQFF. As DNA, the CDR3 is TGCAGCGTTAGGGGGGGCGGTCTCAACGAGCAGTTCTTC.

This clonotype has only a few counts. This rearrangement joins TRBV12-3 or TRBV12-4 to TRBJ2-2; D remains ambiguous. The CDR3 runs to 16 residues. V dropped 3 bases and J dropped 0 bases, with 11 bases sitting between them. CDR3 region: CASSLDALANTGELFF. CDR3 DNA: TGTGCCAGCAGTTTGGACGCCCTAGCGAACACCGGGGAGCTGTTTTTT.

The V gene is TRBV5-4, the J gene TRBJ2-7; D unresolved. CDR3 size: 14 residues. V shed 6 bases and J shed 7 bases, with 20 bases lying between them. CDR1 is SGHNT and CDR2 is YYREEE in the germline V gene (reference sequence). CDR3 region: CASMAPETPWEQYF. For the CDR3, the DNA is TGTGCCAGCATGGCCCCCGAGACGCCGTGGGAGCAGTACTTC.

The chain is built from TRBV6-6 and TRBJ2-7; tentative D call: TRBD2 (6 bases). Germline V gene sequence: CDR1 MNHNY, CDR2 SVGAGI (reference sequence). Trimming cost V 4 bases and J 6 bases, with 19 bases left between them. The CDR3 runs 15 residues. CDR3 nucleotides: TGTGCCAGCAGTTCGGTCCAGGGCGGGGTGTCCGAGCAGTACTTC. Protein sequence: CASSSVQGGVSEQYF.

The CDR3 loop reads CASSLGTTGLNTEAFF. In DNA form, the CDR3 reads TGTGCCAGCAGCTTAGGGACGACAGGGTTGAACACTGAAGCTTTCTTT. This rearrangement joins TRBV7-2 to TRBJ1-1, with TRBD1 identical over 7 bases. The CDR3 spans 16 residues. The V segment lost 1 base and the J segment 0 bases; nucleotides outside the gene matches: 5. Germline lookup yields CDR1 SGHTA and CDR2 FQGNSA.

This clonotype has only a few counts. The chain is built from TRBV29-1 and TRBJ1-2; D remains ambiguous. Germline assignment: CDR1 SQVTM and CDR2 ANQGSEA. The ends were cut back, 6 bases at V and 12 bases at J, with 14 bases in the middle. CDR3 length equals 10 residues. The CDR3 protein is CSVPDSGNTF. In DNA, the CDR3 is TGCAGCGTCCCCGACTCTGGAAACACCTTC.

This clonotype was recorded once. This chain links TRBV29-1 with TRBJ2-7; tentatively, D is TRBD1 or TRBD2 (5 bases each). The J call may not be correct, given that the DNA end is closer to TRBJ2-5. The CDR3 contains 11 residues. The germline V gene encodes CDR1 SQVTM and CDR2 ANQGSEA. The CDR3 nucleotides read TGCAGCGTTGGGGACGGGGAGACCCAGTACTTC. Its translation is CSVGDGETQYF.

The chain joins TRBV20-1 to TRBJ2-6, with D perhaps matching TRBD2 (5 bases). The CDR3 has 18 amino acids. Looked up from germline, CDR1 is DFQATT and CDR2 is SNEGSKA (reference sequence). Trimming left V 0 bases short and J 0 bases short, with 15 bases between. The CDR3 is CSARDYAGRSSGANVLTF. The CDR3 region has the DNA TGCAGTGCTAGAGATTATGCGGGCCGCAGCTCTGGGGCCAACGTCCTGACTTTC.

The rearrangement uses TRBV7-9 and TRBJ2-7; D remains ambiguous. Germline values: CDR1 SEHNR, CDR2 FQNEAQ (reference sequence). This CDR3 contains 16 residues. V lost 5 bases and J lost 3, with 20 bases in between. In DNA form, the CDR3 reads TGTGCCAGCAGCCCTCGCAGTATGCGACTCAACTACGAGCAGTACTTC. This codes for CASSPRSMRLNYEQYF.

The chain recombines TRBV10-2 with TRBJ2-7, with a weak D call TRBD1 (5 bases). V was cut by 0 bases and J by 2 bases, with 8 bases left in between. This CDR3 contains 14 residues. Per germline, CDR1 WSHSY and CDR2 SAAADI. CDR3 nucleotide sequence: TGCGCCAGCAGTGAGTCCCAGACAGCCTACGAGCAGTACTTC. This sequence encodes CASSESQTAYEQYF.

The J gene is TRBJ2-7, the V gene TRBV12-3 or TRBV12-4, with 7 bases lining up with TRBD1. V shed 8 bases and J 3 bases; nucleotides not matched to a gene: 7. The CDR3 is made up of 13 amino acids. The CDR3 spells CASSGQNYYEQYF. In DNA, the CDR3 is TGTGCCAGCTCGGGACAGAACTACTACGAGCAGTACTTC.

V and J are TRBV29-1 and TRBJ2-7; 8 bases are shared with TRBD1. With 7 bases clipped from V and 6 bases from J, the junction kept 14 bases outside the gene matches. CDR1 and CDR2 from the germline V gene are SQVTM and ANQGSEA. The CDR3 is 14 residues long. The CDR3 loop is CSARPGAGGAEQYF. Here the CDR3 DNA reads TGCAGCGCTAGACCCGGGGCAGGGGGCGCCGAGCAGTACTTC.

The V and J genes are TRBV7-8 and TRBJ1-5, with a weak D call TRBD1 (5 bases). This CDR3 is 16 amino acids long. V lost 1 base, J lost 0 bases, and 10 bases lay in between. Germline V gene data show CDR1 as SGHVS and CDR2 as FQNEAQ. The CDR3 reads CASSLGTLHSNQPQHF. In DNA form, the CDR3 reads TGTGCCAGCAGCTTAGGGACACTCCATAGCAATCAGCCCCAGCATTTT.

This sequence joins TRBV6-1 and TRBJ1-1; TRBD1 matches at 7 bases. The CDR3 spans 13 residues. Germline values: CDR1 MNHNS, CDR2 SASEGT. V gave up 4 bases and J gave up 6 bases; unmatched junction bases: 5. CDR3 coding DNA: TGTGCCAGCAGTGCCCGACAGGGCTCTGAAGCTTTCTTT. The encoded protein is CASSARQGSEAFF.

J is TRBJ1-1 and V is TRBV6-5, with TRBD1 matching over 7 bases. Germline V gives CDR1 MNHEY, CDR2 SVGAGI. The junction had 13 bases not matched to a gene; V was cut back by 6 bases and J by 6 bases. CDR3 size: 15 residues. This CDR3 is CASRPRDSRTSEAFF. DNA for the CDR3: TGTGCCAGCAGACCCCGGGACAGTCGTACCTCTGAAGCTTTCTTT.

The sample holds many counts of this clonotype. This CDR3 is CATSPGTGANVLTF. For the CDR3, the DNA is TGTGCCACCTCTCCGGGGACTGGGGCCAACGTCCTGACTTTC. The chain combines TRBV6-5 with TRBJ2-6; tentatively, D is TRBD2 (5 bases). In germline, CDR1 is MNHEY, CDR2 SVGAGI. V was trimmed by 10 bases and J by 2 bases, leaving 12 bases between them. This CDR3 spans 14 amino acids.

This clonotype has more than one count but fewer than ten. The chain couples TRBV6-5 to TRBJ1-1; 7 bases fit TRBD1. With V trimmed by 4 bases and J by 4 bases, 12 bases remained unmatched. Germline assignment: CDR1 MNHEY and CDR2 SVGAGI. CDR3 length: 16 amino acids. The CDR3 reads CASSSNRRTGPTEAFF. DNA of the CDR3: TGTGCCAGCAGTTCAAACCGGAGGACAGGTCCCACTGAAGCTTTCTTT.

This chain connects TRBV7-9 to TRBJ2-7; unclear D gene. CDR3 length: 14 amino acids. Deletions cut 5 bases from V and 9 bases from J, with 20 bases between. Germline CDR1 SEHNR, CDR2 FQNEAQ (reference sequence). CDR3: CASSQSLTTLRQYF. The CDR3 bases are TGTGCCAGCAGCCAATCCCTAACCACTTTACGGCAGTACTTC.

The CDR3 sequence: CATSERGLAAETQYF. The CDR3 region has the DNA TGTGCCACCAGTGAGCGGGGACTAGCGGCAGAGACCCAGTACTTC. The V gene is TRBV24-1, the J gene TRBJ2-5; 11 positions agree with TRBD2. The CDR3 loop spans 15 amino acids. After removal of 4 bases from V and 4 bases from J, the junction contained 4 bases not matched to a gene. Germline V lookup: CDR1 KGHDR, CDR2 SFDVKD.

The chain joins TRBV15 to TRBJ2-7; 8 bases map to TRBD1. The junction had 2 bases not matched to a gene; V was cut back by 1 base and J by 6 bases. CDR3 length equals 13 residues. Germline V gives CDR1 LNHNV, CDR2 YYDKDF (reference sequence). CDR3 sequence reads: CATSRGQGREQYF. The CDR3 region has the DNA TGTGCCACCAGCAGAGGACAGGGGCGCGAGCAGTACTTC.

This chain connects TRBV7-9 to TRBJ2-7; D is uncertain. The CDR3 sequence is 10 residues long. Trimming removed 9 bases from V and 2 bases from J, with 5 bases in between. The germline V gene has CDR1 SEHNR and CDR2 FQNEAQ (reference sequence). The CDR3 sequence: CARKTYEQYF. The DNA of the CDR3 is TGTGCCAGAAAGACCTACGAGCAGTACTTC. Variable domain in full (rest from reference TRBV7-9 and TRBJ2-7): DTGVSQNPRHKITKRGQNVTFRCDPISEHNRLYWYRQTLGQGPEFLTYFQNEAQLEKSRLLSDRFSAERPKGSFSTLEIQRTEQGDSAMYLCARKTYEQYFGPGTRLTVT.

This clonotype was observed once. The chain uses TRBV15 and TRBJ1-2; TRBD1 might be the D (5 bases). V lost 3 bases to trimming and J lost 3 bases, with 11 bases between them. This CDR3 has 14 amino acids. Germline loops: CDR1 LNHNV, CDR2 YYDKDF (reference sequence). CDR3 protein: CATSSLTADYGYTF. In DNA form, the CDR3 reads TGTGCCACCAGCAGTCTGACAGCAGACTATGGCTACACCTTC.

This clonotype was seen many times. V gene TRBV2 combines with J gene TRBJ2-7; unclear D gene. The CDR3 runs to 15 residues. V lost 3 bases to trimming and J lost 2 bases, with 14 bases between them. Germline V gene data show CDR1 as SNHLY and CDR2 as FYNNEI. The CDR3 DNA follows: TGTGCCAGCAGTGATTATGTTGGCAGGACCTACGAGCAGTACTTC. It translates to CASSDYVGRTYEQYF. The full variable domain, completed using reference TRBV2 and TRBJ2-7, is EPEVTQTPSHQVTQMGQEVILRCVPISNHLYFYWYRQILGQKVEFLVSFYNNEISEKSEIFDDQFSVERPDGSNFTLKIRSTKLEDSAMYFCASSDYVGRTYEQYFGPGTRLTVT.

The V call is TRBV29-1, the J call TRBJ2-7; D may be TRBD2 (6 bases). CDR3 length equals 14 residues. Between the trimmed V and J ends, which lost 4 bases and 0 bases, there was a span of 13 bases. CDR1 and CDR2 (germline): SQVTM, ANQGSEA. CDR3 sequence: CSVASSASSYEQYF. The CDR3 DNA is TGCAGCGTTGCCTCTAGCGCAAGCTCCTACGAGCAGTACTTC.

At least ten counts were recorded for this clonotype. The chain couples TRBV29-1 to TRBJ2-5; tentative D call: TRBD2 (6 bases). Between the trimmed V and J ends, which lost 4 bases and 3 bases, there was a span of 24 bases. The CDR3 is 17 amino acids. Per germline, CDR1 SQVTM and CDR2 ANQGSEA. CDR3 nucleotide sequence: TGCAGCGTTGGAGGCATTCGCGGGGCAAGAGAAAAAGAGACCCAGTACTTC. It codes for CSVGGIRGAREKETQYF.

In regard to this clonotype: At one of its ends the junction is not consistent with the germline gene, which may arise from a read error. The chain combines TRBV29-1 with TRBJ2-5, with D perhaps being TRBD1 or TRBD2 (5 bases each). Germline lookup yields CDR1 SQVTM and CDR2 ANQGSEA. This CDR3 is built from 14 residues. DNA for the CDR3: TGCAGCGTTGAAGTGGGGGAGACCCGAGAGACCCACTACTTC. It encodes CSVEVGETRETHYF.